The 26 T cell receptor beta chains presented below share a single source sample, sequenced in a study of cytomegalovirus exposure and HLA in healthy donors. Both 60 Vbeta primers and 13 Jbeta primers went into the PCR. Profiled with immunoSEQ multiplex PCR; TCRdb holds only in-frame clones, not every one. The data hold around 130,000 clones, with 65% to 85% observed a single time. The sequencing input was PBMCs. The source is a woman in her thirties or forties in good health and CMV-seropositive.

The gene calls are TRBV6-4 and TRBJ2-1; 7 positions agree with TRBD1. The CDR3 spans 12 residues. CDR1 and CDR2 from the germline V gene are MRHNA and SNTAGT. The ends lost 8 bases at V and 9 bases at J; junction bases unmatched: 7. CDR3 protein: CASGTGEGEQFF. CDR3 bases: TGTGCCAGCGGAACAGGGGAAGGTGAGCAGTTCTTC.

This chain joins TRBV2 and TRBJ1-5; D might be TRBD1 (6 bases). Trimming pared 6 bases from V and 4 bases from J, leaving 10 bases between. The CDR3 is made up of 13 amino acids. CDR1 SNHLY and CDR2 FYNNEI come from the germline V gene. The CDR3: CASRGDINQPQHF. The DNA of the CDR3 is TGTGCCAGCAGGGGGGACATAAATCAGCCCCAGCATTTT.

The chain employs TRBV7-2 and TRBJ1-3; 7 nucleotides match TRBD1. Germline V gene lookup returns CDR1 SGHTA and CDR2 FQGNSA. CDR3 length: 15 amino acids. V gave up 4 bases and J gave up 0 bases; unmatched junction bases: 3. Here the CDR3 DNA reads TGTGCCAGCAGCTACCGACAGGGCTCTGGAAACACCATATATTTT. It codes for CASSYRQGSGNTIYF.

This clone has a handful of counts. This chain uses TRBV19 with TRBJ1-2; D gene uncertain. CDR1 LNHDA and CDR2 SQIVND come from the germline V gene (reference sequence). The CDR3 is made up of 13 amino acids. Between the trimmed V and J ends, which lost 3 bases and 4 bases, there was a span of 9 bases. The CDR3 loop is CASSISGSYGYTF. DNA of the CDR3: TGTGCCAGTAGTATCTCGGGGTCCTATGGCTACACCTTC.

CDR3 in amino acids: CASSQDMTAQARLHF. The CDR3 DNA is TGCGCCAGCAGCCAAGATATGACCGCTCAGGCACGCCTCCACTTT. V is TRBV4-3 and J is TRBJ1-6; the D is unclear. Germline V CDR1 and CDR2: LGHNA, YSLEER. Trimming removed 0 bases at V and 15 bases at J, with 18 bases between. The CDR3 has 15 residues.

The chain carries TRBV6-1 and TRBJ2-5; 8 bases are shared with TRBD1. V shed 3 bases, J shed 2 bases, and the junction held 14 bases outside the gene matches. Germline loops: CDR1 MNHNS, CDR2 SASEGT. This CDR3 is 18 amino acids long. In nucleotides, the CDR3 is TGTGCCAGCAGTGAGAACGCAACTAACCGGGACAGGCAAGAGACCCAGTACTTC. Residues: CASSENATNRDRQETQYF.

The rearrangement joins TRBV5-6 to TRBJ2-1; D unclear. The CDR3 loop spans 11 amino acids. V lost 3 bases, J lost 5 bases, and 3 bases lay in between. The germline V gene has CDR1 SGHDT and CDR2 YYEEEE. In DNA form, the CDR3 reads TGTGCCAGCAGCTACAACAATGAGCAGTTCTTC. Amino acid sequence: CASSYNNEQFF.

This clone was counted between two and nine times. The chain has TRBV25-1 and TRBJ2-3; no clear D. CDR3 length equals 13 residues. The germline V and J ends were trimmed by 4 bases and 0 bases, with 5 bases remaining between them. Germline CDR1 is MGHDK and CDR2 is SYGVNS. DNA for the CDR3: TGTGCCAGCAGTGCTGCGAGCACAGATACGCAGTATTTT. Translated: CASSAASTDTQYF.

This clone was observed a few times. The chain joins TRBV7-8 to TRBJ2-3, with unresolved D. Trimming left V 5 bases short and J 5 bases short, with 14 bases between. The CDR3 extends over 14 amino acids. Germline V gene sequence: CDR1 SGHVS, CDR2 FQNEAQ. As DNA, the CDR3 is TGTGCCAGCAGCCGGTTGCAGGCACTAGATACGCAGTATTTT. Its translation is CASSRLQALDTQYF.

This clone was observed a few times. CDR3 amino acids: CAWSNRIGGLEKLFF. The CDR3, as DNA: TGTGCCTGGAGTAACCGGATCGGGGGGCTTGAAAAACTGTTTTTT. The V gene is TRBV30, the J gene TRBJ1-4, with D possibly TRBD1 on 6 matching bases. Germline loops: CDR1 GTSNPN, CDR2 SVGIG (reference sequence). V lost 2 bases, J lost 7 bases, and 17 bases lay in between. The CDR3 is 15 amino acids.

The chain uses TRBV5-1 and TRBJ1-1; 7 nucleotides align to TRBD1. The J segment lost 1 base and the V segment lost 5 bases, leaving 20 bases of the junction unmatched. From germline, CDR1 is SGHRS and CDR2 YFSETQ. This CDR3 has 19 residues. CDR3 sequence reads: CASRVSPGQIVEKNTEAFF. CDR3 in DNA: TGCGCCAGCAGAGTCTCACCGGGACAGATAGTTGAGAAGAACACTGAAGCTTTCTTT.

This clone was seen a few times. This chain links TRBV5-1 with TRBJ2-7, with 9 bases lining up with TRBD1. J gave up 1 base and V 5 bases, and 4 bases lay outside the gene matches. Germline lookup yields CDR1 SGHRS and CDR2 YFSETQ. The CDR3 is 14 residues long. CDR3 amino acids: CASRQGTGSYEQYF. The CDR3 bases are TGCGCCAGCAGACAAGGGACAGGGTCCTACGAGCAGTACTTC.

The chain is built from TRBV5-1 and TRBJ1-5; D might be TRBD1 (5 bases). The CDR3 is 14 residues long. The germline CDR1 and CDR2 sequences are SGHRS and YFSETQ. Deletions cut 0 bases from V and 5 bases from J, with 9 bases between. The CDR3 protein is CASSLAQGDQPQHF. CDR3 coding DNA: TGCGCCAGCAGCTTGGCCCAGGGTGATCAGCCCCAGCATTTT.

The CDR3 bases are TGCGCCAGCAGCTTTATATACACCGGGGAGCTGTTTTTT. Protein: CASSFIYTGELFF. The chain links TRBV5-1 to TRBJ2-2; D gene uncertain. V lost 2 bases and J 3 bases, leaving 5 bases between the germline ends. The CDR3 sequence is 13 residues long. The germline gives CDR1 SGHRS, CDR2 YFSETQ.

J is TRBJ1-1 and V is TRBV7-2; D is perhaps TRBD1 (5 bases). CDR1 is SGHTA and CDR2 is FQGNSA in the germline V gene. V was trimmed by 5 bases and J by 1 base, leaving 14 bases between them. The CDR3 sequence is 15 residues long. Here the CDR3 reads CASSGPGRANTEAFF. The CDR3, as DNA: TGTGCCAGCAGCGGTCCGGGCAGGGCGAACACTGAAGCTTTCTTT.

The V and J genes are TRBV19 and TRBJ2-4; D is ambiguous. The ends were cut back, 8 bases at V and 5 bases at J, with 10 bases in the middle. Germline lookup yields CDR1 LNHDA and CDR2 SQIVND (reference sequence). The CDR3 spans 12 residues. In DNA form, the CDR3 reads TGTGCCAGTGGGCAGGCTCAAAACATTCAGTACTTC. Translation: CASGQAQNIQYF. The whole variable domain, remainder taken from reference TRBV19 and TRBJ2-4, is DGGITQSPKYLFRKEGQNVTLSCEQNLNHDAMYWYRQDPGQGLRLIYYSQIVNDFQKGDIAEGYSVSREKKESFPLTVTSAQKNPTAFYLCASGQAQNIQYFGAGTRLSVL.

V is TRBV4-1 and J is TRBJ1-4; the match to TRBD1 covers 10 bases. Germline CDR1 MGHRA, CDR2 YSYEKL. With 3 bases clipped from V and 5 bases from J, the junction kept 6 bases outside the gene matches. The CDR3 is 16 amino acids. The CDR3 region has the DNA TGCGCCAGCAGCCAGGGACAGGGGCCTTCAAATGAAAAACTGTTTTTT. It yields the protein CASSQGQGPSNEKLFF.

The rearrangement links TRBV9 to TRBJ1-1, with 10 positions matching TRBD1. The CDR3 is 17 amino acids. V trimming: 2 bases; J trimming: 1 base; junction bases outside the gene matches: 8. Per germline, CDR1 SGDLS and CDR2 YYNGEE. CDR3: CASSVKLGDRGNTEAFF. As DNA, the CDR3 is TGTGCCAGCAGCGTGAAGCTAGGGGACAGGGGGAACACTGAAGCTTTCTTT.

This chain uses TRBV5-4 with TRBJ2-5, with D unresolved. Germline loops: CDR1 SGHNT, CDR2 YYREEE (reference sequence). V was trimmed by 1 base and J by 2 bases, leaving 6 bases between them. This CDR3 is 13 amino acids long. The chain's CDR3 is CASSLTTQETQYF. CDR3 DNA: TGTGCCAGCAGCTTGACTACACAAGAGACCCAGTACTTC.

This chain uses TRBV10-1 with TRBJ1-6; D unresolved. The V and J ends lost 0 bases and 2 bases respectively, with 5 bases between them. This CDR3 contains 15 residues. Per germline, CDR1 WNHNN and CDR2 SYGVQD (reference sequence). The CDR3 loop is CASSESTPYNSPLHF. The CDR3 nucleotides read TGCGCCAGCAGTGAGTCCACTCCCTATAATTCACCCCTCCACTTT.

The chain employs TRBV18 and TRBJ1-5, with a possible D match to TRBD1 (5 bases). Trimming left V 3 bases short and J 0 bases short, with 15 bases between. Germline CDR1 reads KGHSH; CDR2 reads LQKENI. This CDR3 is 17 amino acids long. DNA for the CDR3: TGTGCCAGCTCACCCCGCCTGACAGATTATAGCAATCAGCCCCAGCATTTT. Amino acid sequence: CASSPRLTDYSNQPQHF.

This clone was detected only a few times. The CDR3: CAWSASGDGIEQFF. The CDR3 nucleotides are TGTGCCTGGAGCGCCTCGGGAGACGGAATTGAGCAGTTCTTC. The gene calls are TRBV30 and TRBJ2-1; D might be TRBD2 (6 bases). This CDR3 contains 14 residues. V lost 3 bases to trimming and J lost 9 bases, with 18 bases between them. Per germline, CDR1 GTSNPN and CDR2 SVGIG (reference sequence).

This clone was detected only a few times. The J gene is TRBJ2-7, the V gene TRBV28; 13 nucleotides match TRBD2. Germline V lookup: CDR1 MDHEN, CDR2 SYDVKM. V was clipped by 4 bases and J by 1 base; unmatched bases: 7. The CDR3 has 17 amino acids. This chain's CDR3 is CASSYGGLAGASYEQYF. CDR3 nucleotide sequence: TGTGCCAGCAGTTACGGAGGACTAGCGGGGGCATCCTACGAGCAGTACTTC. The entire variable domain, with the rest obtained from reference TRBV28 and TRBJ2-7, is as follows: DVKVTQSSRYLVKRTGEKVFLECVQDMDHENMFWYRQDPGLGLRLIYFSYDVKMKEKGDIPEGYSVSREKKERFSLILESASTNQTSMYLCASSYGGLAGASYEQYFGPGTRLTVT.

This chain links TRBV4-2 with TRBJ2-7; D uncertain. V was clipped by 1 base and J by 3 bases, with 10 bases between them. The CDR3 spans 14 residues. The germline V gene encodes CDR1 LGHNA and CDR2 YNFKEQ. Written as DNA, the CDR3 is TGTGCCAGCAGCCAAGTCAACGGAGACTACGAGCAGTACTTC. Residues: CASSQVNGDYEQYF.

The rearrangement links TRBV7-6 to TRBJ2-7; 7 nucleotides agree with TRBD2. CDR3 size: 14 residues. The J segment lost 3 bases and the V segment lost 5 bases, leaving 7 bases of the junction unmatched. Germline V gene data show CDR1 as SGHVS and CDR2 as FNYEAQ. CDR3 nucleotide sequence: TGTGCCAGCAGCCCAGACGCGGGAGTCTACGAGCAGTACTTC. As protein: CASSPDAGVYEQYF.

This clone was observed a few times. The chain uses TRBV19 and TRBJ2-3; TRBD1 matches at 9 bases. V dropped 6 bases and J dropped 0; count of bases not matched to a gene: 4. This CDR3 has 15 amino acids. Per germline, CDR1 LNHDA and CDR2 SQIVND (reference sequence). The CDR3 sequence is CASRRDRASTDTQYF. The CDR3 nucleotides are TGTGCCAGTAGGAGGGACAGGGCTAGCACAGATACGCAGTATTTT.